This passage covers 15 T cell receptor beta chains from one sample sequenced in a study of blood T cell repertoires in COVID-19. Some clones are missing from TCRdb's copy, which holds only in-frame ones; the method was immunoSEQ multiplex PCR. The sample holds about 200,000 clones, roughly 90% seen once. Sequencing was performed on peripheral blood. Receptors were obtained from a man in his sixties who had recovered from COVID-19.

This clone has only one observation. This chain links TRBV11-2 with TRBJ2-2; 7 bases align to TRBD2. The CDR3 sequence is 15 residues long. Germline V CDR1 and CDR2: SGHAT, FQNNGV. With 5 bases clipped from V and 5 bases from J, the junction kept 8 bases outside the gene matches. The CDR3 DNA is TGTGCCAGCAGCCCCACAGCGGGGTCAACCGGGGAGCTGTTTTTT. This sequence encodes CASSPTAGSTGELFF.

The chain employs TRBV6-2 or TRBV6-3 and TRBJ1-6; tentatively, D is TRBD1 (5 bases). The ends were cut back, 3 bases at V and 4 bases at J, with 7 bases in the middle. The length of the CDR3 is 14 residues. Germline CDR1 is MNHEY and CDR2 is SVGEGT. The CDR3 DNA follows: TGTGCCAGCAGTTATGACAGTTATAATTCACCCCTCCACTTT. Translation gives CASSYDSYNSPLHF.

The DNA for the CDR3 is TGCGCCAGCAGCGCACAAACGGTTGCGGGGAGCAGTGGCGGGGAGCTGTTTTTT. Translation gives CASSAQTVAGSSGGELFF. The chain links TRBV4-3 to TRBJ2-2; possibly TRBD2 for D (6 bases). CDR3 length: 18 amino acids. V lost 5 bases to trimming and J lost 7 bases, with 26 bases between them. CDR1 is LGHNA and CDR2 is YSLEER in the germline V gene.

The chain employs TRBV11-2 and TRBJ1-4; tentative D call: TRBD1 (6 bases). Germline CDR1 is SGHAT and CDR2 is FQNNGV. V lost 0 bases, J lost 8 bases, and 13 bases lay in between. The CDR3 runs to 15 residues. This CDR3 reads CASSLEFGQWEKLFF. CDR3 DNA sequence: TGTGCCAGCAGCTTAGAATTCGGACAGTGGGAAAAACTGTTTTTT.

V gene TRBV7-9 combines with J gene TRBJ2-3; TRBD1 matches at 7 bases. J lost 1 base, V lost 0 bases, and 4 bases had no gene match. Looked up from germline, CDR1 is SEHNR and CDR2 is FQNEAQ (reference sequence). The CDR3 length is 16 residues. The CDR3 DNA reads TGTGCCAGCAGCTTAGCCCGACAGGGAGGCACAGATACGCAGTATTTT. Translation: CASSLARQGGTDTQYF.

The V call is TRBV2, the J call TRBJ1-2; D perhaps matches TRBD1 (6 bases). With 6 bases removed from V and 2 bases from J, the gap between germline ends came to 13 bases. The CDR3 totals 14 residues. Germline lookup yields CDR1 SNHLY and CDR2 FYNNEI. DNA of the CDR3: TGTGCCAGCAGGCCCACCAGGGGAAACTATGGCTACACCTTC. Its protein is CASRPTRGNYGYTF.

J is TRBJ2-2 and V is TRBV30; a possible D gene is TRBD2 (6 bases). The V gene's germline CDR1 is GTSNPN and CDR2 SVGIG (reference sequence). V lost 7 bases to trimming and J lost 8 bases, with 23 bases between them. This CDR3 region has 15 residues. The CDR3 DNA sequence: TGTGCCTCCTCCCGTTCGGGACTCGCTACGGGGGAGCTGTTTTTT. Its translation: CASSRSGLATGELFF.

J is TRBJ2-5 and V is TRBV28; D is unclear. Trimming took off 5 bases at V and 4 bases at J, with 5 bases between the two ends. The CDR3 runs 11 residues. Per the germline V gene, CDR1 is MDHEN and CDR2 is SYDVKM. CDR3 protein: CASSPGETQYF. The CDR3 DNA is TGTGCCAGCAGTCCAGGAGAGACCCAGTACTTC.

This clone was observed a few times. V usage is TRBV18 and J usage is TRBJ2-5, with D uncertain. CDR1 and CDR2 from the germline V gene are KGHSH and LQKENI. The CDR3 contains 12 residues. V was trimmed by 8 bases and J by 2 bases, leaving 9 bases between them. This CDR3 is CASESRQETQYF. CDR3 nucleotide sequence: TGTGCCAGCGAAAGCCGACAAGAGACCCAGTACTTC.

This clone was seen a single time. The rearrangement links TRBV11-2 to TRBJ2-7; perhaps TRBD2 as D (7 bases). The V end lost 5 bases, the J end lost 0 bases, and 17 bases lay between the germline ends. The CDR3 totals 16 residues. In germline, CDR1 is SGHAT, CDR2 FQNNGV. CDR3 DNA sequence: TGTGCCAGCAGCCCCCCGGATGGGGGGGCCTCCTACGAGCAGTACTTC. This translates into CASSPPDGGASYEQYF.

The genes are TRBV5-1 and TRBJ2-7; 9 positions agree with TRBD2. This CDR3 has 15 residues. The J segment lost 12 bases and the V segment lost 0 bases, leaving 13 bases of the junction unmatched. In germline, CDR1 is SGHRS, CDR2 YFSETQ. This chain's CDR3 is CASSLAEASGKIPYF. The CDR3 nucleotides read TGCGCCAGCAGCTTGGCCGAGGCTAGCGGGAAAATACCGTACTTC.

This chain joins TRBV5-1 and TRBJ2-7; 8 bases are a match to TRBD2. The ends lost 2 bases at V and 3 bases at J; junction bases unmatched: 16. This CDR3 region has 18 residues. Per germline, CDR1 SGHRS and CDR2 YFSETQ. The CDR3 sequence is CASSFNRGLAGRGYEQYF. Here the CDR3 DNA reads TGCGCCAGCAGCTTTAATCGGGGGCTAGCGGGTCGAGGCTACGAGCAGTACTTC. Using reference TRBV5-1 and TRBJ2-7 for the parts outside the CDR3, the full variable domain is KAGVTQTPRYLIKTRGQQVTLSCSPISGHRSVSWYQQTPGQGLQFLFEYFSETQRNKGNFPGRFSGRQFSNSRSEMNVSTLELGDSALYLCASSFNRGLAGRGYEQYFGPGTRLTVT.

The V gene is TRBV28, the J gene TRBJ2-7; 8 bases fit TRBD2. Germline trimming cut 7 bases from V and 3 bases from J; bases unmatched to any gene: 5. Looked up from germline, CDR1 is MDHEN and CDR2 is SYDVKM. This CDR3 spans 13 amino acids. CDR3 in amino acids: CASITGGSYEQYF. CDR3 DNA: TGTGCCAGCATCACGGGGGGGAGCTACGAGCAGTACTTC.

The J gene is TRBJ1-5, the V gene TRBV18, with 8 nucleotides matching TRBD1. The CDR3 extends over 14 amino acids. V lost 4 bases to trimming and J lost 5 bases; unmatched junction nucleotides: 4. Germline V gene lookup returns CDR1 KGHSH and CDR2 LQKENI. The CDR3 DNA sequence: TGTGCCAGCTCACTACAGGGGGTGTATCAGCCCCAGCATTTT. Translated, it gives CASSLQGVYQPQHF.

Notes on this clone: Other nucleotide sequences from this sample produce the same CDR3. The rearrangement uses TRBV4-1 and TRBJ2-5, with D maybe TRBD2 (5 bases). CDR3 length equals 14 residues. With 1 base removed from V and 5 bases from J, the gap between germline ends came to 11 bases. Per germline, CDR1 MGHRA and CDR2 YSYEKL. Written as DNA, the CDR3 is TGCGCCAGCAGCCAAGCCCGGGGTCGGGAGACCCAGTACTTC. It specifies CASSQARGRETQYF.